This entry concerns a single TCR beta chain. What it binds is unknown. The data derive from a study of T cells in tumors after PD-1 blockade. Study-level information: Treatment was either pembrolizumab 200 mg every 3 weeks or cemiplimab 350 mg every 2 weeks. During anti-PD-1 treatment, some patients continued daily vismodegib 150 mg. Findings of the study overall: Roughly 40% of tumor TCR clonotypes were also found in blood.

Libraries were prepared by immunoSEQ multiplex PCR; TCRdb keeps only in-frame clonotypes and omits some of them. This repertoire shows roughly 49,000 clones, over 75% found once; its top ten account for less than 5%. The CDR3 loop spans 13 amino acids. V was shortened by 2 bases and J by 3 bases, with 8 bases between the two germline ends. Sequenced material: PBMCs, taken before anti-PD-1 treatment. The sequence was obtained from a human donor with basal cell carcinoma. V gene TRBV12-3 or TRBV12-4 combines with J gene TRBJ2-7; D is uncertain. Here the CDR3 reads CASSLNGIYEQYF. In nucleotides, the CDR3 is TGTGCCAGCAGTTTAAACGGTATCTACGAGCAGTACTTC.